The 29 T cell receptor beta chains below come from one sample, sequenced in a study of technical replicates of blood from several donors. Sequencing was performed with immunoSEQ multiplex PCR; in TCRdb, only in-frame clones are kept and a portion is missing. The top ten hold around 4.2% of the sample, which has tens of thousands of clones, 90% to 95% seen once. The sample consisted of PBMCs. These receptor sequences come from a human donor in good health. Some clones in this sample may be carry-over from other donors' samples.

The chain carries TRBV7-6 and TRBJ2-2; D possibly corresponds to TRBD1 (6 bases). The germline V gene has CDR1 SGHVS and CDR2 FNYEAQ. V lost 6 bases, J lost 1 base, and 12 bases lay in between. The CDR3 totals 15 residues. The CDR3 protein is CASSTGLGNTGELFF. The CDR3 DNA sequence: TGTGCCAGCAGTACAGGGTTGGGGAACACCGGGGAGCTGTTTTTT.

J is TRBJ2-3 and V is TRBV5-1; a possible D gene is TRBD2 (6 bases). V was cut by 0 bases and J by 2 bases, with 10 bases left in between. In germline, CDR1 is SGHRS, CDR2 YFSETQ. CDR3 size: 15 residues. The CDR3: CASSLGSGYTDTQYF. In DNA form, the CDR3 reads TGCGCCAGCAGCTTGGGTAGCGGTTACACAGATACGCAGTATTTT.

The chain joins TRBV20-1 to TRBJ2-3; D unresolved. The CDR3 has 11 residues. Germline V gene lookup returns CDR1 DFQATT and CDR2 SNEGSKA (reference sequence). Trimming left V 6 bases short and J 4 bases short, with 8 bases between. For the CDR3, the DNA is TGCAGTGCGGTCGAGTCAGATACGCAGTATTTT. As protein: CSAVESDTQYF.

The gene calls are TRBV7-8 and TRBJ2-5, with 12 nucleotides matching TRBD1. Germline V gives CDR1 SGHVS, CDR2 FQNEAQ. This CDR3 contains 14 residues. The ends lost 7 bases at V and 6 bases at J; junction bases unmatched: 6. The CDR3 region has the DNA TGTGCCAGCATGGGACAGGGGGCTTTTAAGACCCAGTACTTC. It is translated as CASMGQGAFKTQYF.

The gene calls are TRBV6-6 and TRBJ2-5; 7 nucleotides agree with TRBD2. J gave up 0 bases and V 11 bases, and 9 bases lay outside the gene matches. The V gene's germline CDR1 is MNHNY and CDR2 SVGAGI (reference sequence). This CDR3 is 14 amino acids long. CDR3 in DNA: TGTGCCTCCAGCCGGGGGGAGTACCAAGAGACCCAGTACTTC. Translating gives CASSRGEYQETQYF.

This chain joins TRBV9 and TRBJ2-1, with 7 bases that match TRBD2. After removal of 2 bases from V and 3 bases from J, the junction contained 2 bases not matched to a gene. Germline V gene data show CDR1 as SGDLS and CDR2 as YYNGEE. CDR3 length: 14 residues. CDR3 coding DNA: TGTGCCAGCAGCGTTGGCGGGAGCTACAATGAGCAGTTCTTC. Amino acid sequence: CASSVGGSYNEQFF. Variable domain in full (rest from reference TRBV9 and TRBJ2-1): DSGVTQTPKHLITATGQRVTLRCSPRSGDLSVYWYQQSLDQGLQFLIQYYNGEERAKGNILERFSAQQFPDLHSELNLSSLELGDSALYFCASSVGGSYNEQFFGPGTRLTVL.

This clone was counted between two and nine times. This chain joins TRBV11-3 and TRBJ2-2; 7 bases fit TRBD1. This CDR3 has 16 amino acids. V lost 5 bases, J lost 3 bases, and 9 bases stayed unmatched. The germline CDR1 and CDR2 sequences are SGHNT and YENEEA. The CDR3 reads CASSPFRGLDTGELFF. The CDR3 coding sequence is TGTGCCAGCAGCCCGTTCAGGGGGTTGGACACCGGGGAGCTGTTTTTT.

This clone showed up just a few times. This sequence joins TRBV5-6 and TRBJ1-2; 8 nucleotides match TRBD1. The J segment lost 6 bases and the V segment lost 3 bases, leaving 4 bases of the junction unmatched. Looked up from germline, CDR1 is SGHDT and CDR2 is YYEEEE. This CDR3 region has 13 residues. The CDR3 DNA sequence: TGTGCCAGCAGCTACAGGGGGGTGAATGGCTACACCTTC. It translates to CASSYRGVNGYTF.

V is TRBV6-6 and J is TRBJ1-5; possibly TRBD1 for D (6 bases). The CDR3 extends over 16 amino acids. The V end was cut by 0 bases, the J end by 4 bases, with 13 bases between. The germline gives CDR1 MNHNY, CDR2 SVGAGI (reference sequence). The CDR3 spells CASSYSRGRGNQPQHF. In DNA form, the CDR3 reads TGTGCCAGCAGTTACTCGCGGGGGCGAGGTAATCAGCCCCAGCATTTT.

V and J are TRBV13 and TRBJ2-7; the D gene is possibly TRBD2 (6 bases). The germline gives CDR1 PRHDT, CDR2 FYEKMQ (reference sequence). The CDR3 totals 14 residues. Trimming removed 5 bases at V and 5 bases at J, with 16 bases between. CDR3 bases: TGTGCCAGCAGCACGAGGAGGGGCGGACACGAGCAGTACTTC. Translating it yields CASSTRRGGHEQYF.

The chain carries TRBV5-4 and TRBJ2-5; D possibly corresponds to TRBD2 (5 bases). Per the germline V gene, CDR1 is SGHNT and CDR2 is YYREEE (reference sequence). The CDR3 covers 13 residues. V was cut by 4 bases and J by 2 bases, with 9 bases left in between. CDR3 coding DNA: TGTGCCAGCAGCAGCGGACGGCAAGAGACCCAGTACTTC. It translates to CASSSGRQETQYF.

The gene calls are TRBV6-1 and TRBJ2-2; tentatively, D is TRBD2 (5 bases). This CDR3 comprises 18 residues. CDR1 and CDR2 (germline): MNHNS, SASEGT. The V end was cut by 1 base, the J end by 5 bases, with 20 bases between. CDR3 sequence reads: CASSEEGREWSGTGELFF. The CDR3 DNA is TGTGCCAGCAGTGAAGAGGGTAGGGAGTGGAGTGGAACCGGGGAGCTGTTTTTT.

The genes are TRBV7-9 and TRBJ2-5; 8 nucleotides match TRBD2. Germline V CDR1 and CDR2: SEHNR, FQNEAQ (reference sequence). The V gene end was trimmed by 0 bases and the J gene end by 7 bases; junction bases not matched to a gene: 16. The CDR3 runs to 18 residues. CDR3 nucleotide sequence: TGTGCCAGCAGCTTAGCGCTAGGGGCAGCGGGAGATCTTGGGACCCAGTACTTC. It yields the protein CASSLALGAAGDLGTQYF.

The rearrangement uses TRBV6-8 and TRBJ1-4; the D gene is possibly TRBD1 (5 bases). The germline gives CDR1 MNHGY, CDR2 SAAAGT. V lost 2 bases and J lost 0, with 22 bases in between. The CDR3 length is 20 residues. The CDR3 region is CASSYGFSGLRDATNEKLFF. CDR3 bases: TGTGCCAGCAGTTACGGATTTTCGGGACTCAGAGATGCAACTAATGAAAAACTGTTTTTT.

The rearrangement uses TRBV5-1 and TRBJ2-7, with D possibly matching TRBD2 (6 bases). The CDR3 spans 16 residues. V lost 2 bases and J lost 2, with 17 bases in between. Germline loops: CDR1 SGHRS, CDR2 YFSETQ. CDR3 sequence (DNA): TGCGCCAGCAGCTTCTCTAGCGTAGACGACGCCTACGAGCAGTACTTC. Translating gives CASSFSSVDDAYEQYF.

J is TRBJ2-5 and V is TRBV5-4, with D perhaps matching TRBD1 (6 bases). The length of the CDR3 is 13 residues. CDR1 and CDR2 from the germline V gene are SGHNT and YYREEE (reference sequence). Trimming took off 5 bases at V and 1 base at J, with 9 bases between the two ends. The chain's CDR3 is CASSRDTQETQYF. In DNA form, the CDR3 reads TGTGCCAGCAGTAGGGACACCCAAGAGACCCAGTACTTC.

This chain uses TRBV7-9 with TRBJ2-1; D may be TRBD2 (5 bases). The germline gives CDR1 SEHNR, CDR2 FQNEAQ (reference sequence). V was trimmed by 6 bases and J by 6 bases, leaving 18 bases between them. This CDR3 has 15 residues. The CDR3 coding sequence is TGTGCCAGCAGTGTCGTCCTCGGGGAGTTCAATGAGCAGTTCTTC. Its protein is CASSVVLGEFNEQFF.

The chain links TRBV11-2 to TRBJ2-5; D is perhaps TRBD1 (5 bases). The germline V and J ends were trimmed by 6 bases and 1 base, with 15 bases remaining between them. Germline CDR1 SGHAT, CDR2 FQNNGV. The CDR3 contains 15 residues. The CDR3 protein is CASRSVGAVQETQYF. The DNA of the CDR3 is TGTGCCAGCAGATCGGTAGGGGCTGTCCAAGAGACCCAGTACTTC.

CDR3 in amino acids: CASSQDPFEGATGAQYF. DNA of the CDR3: TGCGCCAGCAGCCAAGATCCGTTCGAGGGGGCCACGGGGGCCCAGTACTTC. The J gene is TRBJ2-5, the V gene TRBV4-3; possible D gene TRBD1, 7 bases. V was cut by 0 bases and J by 9 bases, with 23 bases left in between. From germline, CDR1 is LGHNA and CDR2 YSLEER. The CDR3 covers 17 residues.

The rearrangement joins TRBV7-9 to TRBJ2-5; D is unclear. The CDR3 has 14 amino acids. Germline CDR1 SEHNR, CDR2 FQNEAQ (reference sequence). Deletions cut 0 bases from V and 7 bases from J, with 12 bases between. The CDR3 DNA follows: TGTGCCAGCAGCTTAGCGTCGACCGCGGTGACCCAGTACTTC. Protein product: CASSLASTAVTQYF. The variable domain in full, with the rest retrieved from reference TRBV7-9 and TRBJ2-5, is DTGVSQNPRHKITKRGQNVTFRCDPISEHNRLYWYRQTLGQGPEFLTYFQNEAQLEKSRLLSDRFSAERPKGSFSTLEIQRTEQGDSAMYLCASSLASTAVTQYFGPGTRLLVL.

V and J are TRBV5-6 and TRBJ1-2; D uncertain. V was cut by 3 bases and J by 8 bases, with 5 bases left in between. Germline CDR1 reads SGHDT; CDR2 reads YYEEEE. CDR3 length equals 10 residues. The CDR3 loop is CASSSSGYTF. CDR3 nucleotides: TGTGCCAGCAGCTCTTCGGGCTACACCTTC. The complete variable domain, with remaining parts taken from reference TRBV5-6 and TRBJ1-2, reads DAGVTQSPTHLIKTRGQQVTLRCSPKSGHDTVSWYQQALGQGPQFIFQYYEEEERQRGNFPDRFSGHQFPNYSSELNVNALLLGDSALYLCASSSSGYTFGSGTRLTVV.

CDR3 region: CASSLSYETGNTEAFF. The CDR3 DNA reads as TGTGCCAGCAGCTTAAGTTACGAGACGGGGAACACTGAAGCTTTCTTT. The J gene is TRBJ1-1, the V gene TRBV7-9; D call uncertain. Trimming took 2 bases from V and 1 from J, leaving 14 bases between them. The CDR3 contains 16 residues. The germline V gene has CDR1 SEHNR and CDR2 FQNEAQ (reference sequence).

V is TRBV29-1 and J is TRBJ2-1; D may be TRBD2 (5 bases). V lost 2 bases to trimming and J lost 10 bases, with 15 bases between them. This CDR3 is 13 amino acids long. Germline CDR1 reads SQVTM; CDR2 reads ANQGSEA. The CDR3 loop is CSVESHTPSEQFF. For the CDR3, the DNA is TGCAGCGTTGAATCCCACACGCCTAGCGAGCAGTTCTTC.

The chain uses TRBV5-4 and TRBJ2-1; D gene uncertain. The germline V and J ends were trimmed by 6 bases and 2 bases, with 12 bases remaining between them. Germline CDR1 is SGHNT and CDR2 is YYREEE (reference sequence). This CDR3 has 14 residues. The CDR3 nucleotides read TGTGCCAGCACCAGACCCAGCGCCTACAATGAGCAGTTCTTC. Its translation is CASTRPSAYNEQFF.

This chain joins TRBV30 and TRBJ2-7, with 8 bases identical to TRBD2. This CDR3 has 15 amino acids. Germline lookup yields CDR1 GTSNPN and CDR2 SVGIG (reference sequence). J was trimmed by 3 bases and V by 0 bases; bases with no gene match: 7. The CDR3 DNA is TGTGCCTGGAGTGTCGGCGGGACTAGTAGCTACGAGCAGTACTTC. Translation: CAWSVGGTSSYEQYF. Together with reference TRBV30 and TRBJ2-7, the CDR3 gives the full variable domain: SQTIHQWPATLVQPVGSPLSLECTVEGTSNPNLYWYRQAAGRGLQLLFYSVGIGQISSEVPQNLSASRPQDRQFILSSKKLLLSDSGFYLCAWSVGGTSSYEQYFGPGTRLTVT.

Notes on this clone: One end of the junction varies from germline; a read error may be responsible. This chain uses TRBV30 with TRBJ2-1; the match to TRBD2 covers 7 bases. The CDR3 spans 13 residues. Germline V gene sequence: CDR1 GTSNPN, CDR2 SVGIG (reference sequence). The CDR3 coding sequence is TGTGCCTGGAGTGTTAGCCGTGTCGCGGGAGTGCTCTTC. Its translation: CAWSVSRVAGVLF.

The chain has TRBV5-1 and TRBJ2-7; D might be TRBD1 (6 bases). This CDR3 comprises 15 residues. V lost 0 bases, J lost 1 base, and 11 bases lay in between. The germline gives CDR1 SGHRS, CDR2 YFSETQ. This CDR3 is CASSLVPDRSYEQYF. DNA of the CDR3: TGCGCCAGCAGCTTGGTCCCGGACAGATCCTACGAGCAGTACTTC.

The J gene is TRBJ2-7, the V gene TRBV9; TRBD2 is a possible D gene (7 bases). The CDR3 contains 13 residues. CDR1 is SGDLS and CDR2 is YYNGEE in the germline V gene. Trimming left V 4 bases short and J 6 bases short, with 14 bases between. CDR3 DNA sequence: TGTGCCAGCAGCCTTCGGGGGGCCGGCGAGCAGTACTTC. Translated: CASSLRGAGEQYF.

The chain joins TRBV4-2 to TRBJ2-5; 11 bases agree with TRBD2. V shed 4 bases and J 4 bases; nucleotides not matched to a gene: 14. The CDR3 totals 18 residues. The germline V gene encodes CDR1 LGHNA and CDR2 YNFKEQ. The CDR3 nucleotides are TGTGCCAGCAGCCCAGCCGCTTGGAATAGCGGGGGGGCAGAGACCCAGTACTTC. Translation gives CASSPAAWNSGGAETQYF.